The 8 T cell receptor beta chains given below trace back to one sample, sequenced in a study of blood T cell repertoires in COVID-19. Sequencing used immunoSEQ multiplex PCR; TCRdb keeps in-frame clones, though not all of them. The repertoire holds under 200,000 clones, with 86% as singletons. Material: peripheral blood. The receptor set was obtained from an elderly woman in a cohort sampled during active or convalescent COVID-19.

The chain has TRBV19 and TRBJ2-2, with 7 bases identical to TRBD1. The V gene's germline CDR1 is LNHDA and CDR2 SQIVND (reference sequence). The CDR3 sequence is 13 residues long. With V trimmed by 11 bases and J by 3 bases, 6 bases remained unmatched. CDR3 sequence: CASGQRDTGELFF. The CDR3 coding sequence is TGTGCCTCGGGACAGAGGGACACCGGGGAGCTGTTTTTT.

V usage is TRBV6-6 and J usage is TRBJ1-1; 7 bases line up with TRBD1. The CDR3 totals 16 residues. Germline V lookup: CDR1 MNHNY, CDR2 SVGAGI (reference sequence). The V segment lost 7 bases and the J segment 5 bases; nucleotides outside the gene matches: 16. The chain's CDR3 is CASKKAEGARETEAFF. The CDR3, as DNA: TGTGCCAGCAAGAAGGCGGAGGGGGCGCGAGAAACTGAAGCTTTCTTT.

The CDR3 DNA reads as TGTGCCAGCTCACCCGAGACAGGGGGCCCGGGAAACACCATATATTTT. Residues: CASSPETGGPGNTIYF. J is TRBJ1-3 and V is TRBV18; 10 bases are a match to TRBD1. The length of the CDR3 is 16 residues. Per germline, CDR1 KGHSH and CDR2 LQKENI. The junction had 6 bases not matched to a gene; V was cut back by 3 bases and J by 4 bases.

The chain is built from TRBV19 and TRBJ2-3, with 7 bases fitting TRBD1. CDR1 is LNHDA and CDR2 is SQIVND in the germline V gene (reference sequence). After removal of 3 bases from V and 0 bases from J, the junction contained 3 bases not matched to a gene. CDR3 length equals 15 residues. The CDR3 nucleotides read TGTGCCAGTAGTATGCTGGGACAGAGCACAGATACGCAGTATTTT. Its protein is CASSMLGQSTDTQYF.

Here the CDR3 reads CASSQDLAGVIRSYNEQFF. DNA of the CDR3: TGTGCCAGCAGCCAAGATCTAGCGGGAGTTATTCGGTCCTACAATGAGCAGTTCTTC. This chain links TRBV3-1 (or the pseudogene TRBV3-2) with TRBJ2-1, with 10 bases fitting TRBD2. The J segment lost 1 base and the V segment lost 0 bases, leaving 9 bases of the junction unmatched. The length of the CDR3 is 19 residues. Germline CDR1 reads LGHDT; CDR2 reads YNNKEL (reference sequence).

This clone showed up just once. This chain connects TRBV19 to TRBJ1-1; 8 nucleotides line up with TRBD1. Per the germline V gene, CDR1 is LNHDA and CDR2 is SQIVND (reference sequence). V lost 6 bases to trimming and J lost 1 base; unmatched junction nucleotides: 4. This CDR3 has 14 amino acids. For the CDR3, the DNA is TGTGCCAGTAGCCTCGGGACAGGGAACACTGAAGCTTTCTTT. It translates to CASSLGTGNTEAFF. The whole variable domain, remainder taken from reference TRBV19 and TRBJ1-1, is DGGITQSPKYLFRKEGQNVTLSCEQNLNHDAMYWYRQDPGQGLRLIYYSQIVNDFQKGDIAEGYSVSREKKESFPLTVTSAQKNPTAFYLCASSLGTGNTEAFFGQGTRLTVV.

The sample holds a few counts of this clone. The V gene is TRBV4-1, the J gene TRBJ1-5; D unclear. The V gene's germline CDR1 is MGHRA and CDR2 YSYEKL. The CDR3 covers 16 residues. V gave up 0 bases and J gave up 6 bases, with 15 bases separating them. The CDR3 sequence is CASSQDRESLVQPQHF. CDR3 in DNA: TGCGCCAGCAGCCAAGATAGGGAGAGTTTGGTTCAGCCCCAGCATTTT.

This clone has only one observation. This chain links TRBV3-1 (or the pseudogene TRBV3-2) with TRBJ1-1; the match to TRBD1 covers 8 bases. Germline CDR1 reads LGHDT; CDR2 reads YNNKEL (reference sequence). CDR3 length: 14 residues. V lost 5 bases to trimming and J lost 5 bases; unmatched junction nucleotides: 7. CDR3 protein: CASSYRGGRTEAFF. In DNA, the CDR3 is TGTGCCAGCAGCTACAGGGGGGGAAGGACTGAAGCTTTCTTT.